The clone carrying this TCR beta chain was seen a few times. Its antigen remains unidentified. Only in-frame clones appear in the TCRdb table, and some are missing; sequencing was by immunoSEQ multiplex PCR. This sample yields nearly 55,000 clones, of which approximately 81% are seen a single time; roughly 15% belongs to the top ten. The patients all showed relapse after autologous stem cell transplantation, while their brentuximab vedotin exposure varied. These data belong to a study of PD-1 blockade in classical Hodgkin lymphoma. Study outcomes and limitations: Reports described newly diagnosed patients as having lower baseline TCR diversity than healthy donors. Complete responders possessed baseline diversity comparable to newly diagnosed patients. Possible causes of repertoire differences, disease activity or prior therapy, remain undefined.

CDR3 length equals 13 residues. V lost 2 bases to trimming and J lost 4 bases, with 8 bases between them. Per germline, CDR1 MNHEY and CDR2 SMNVEV (reference sequence). The rearrangement uses TRBV27 and TRBJ1-2; perhaps TRBD1 as D (6 bases). The sample consisted of peripheral blood mononuclear cells (PBMCs), taken at baseline. The sequence was obtained from a human donor with classical Hodgkin lymphoma. Here the CDR3 reads CASSLKGGYGYTF. The CDR3 nucleotides read TGTGCCAGCAGTTTAAAGGGGGGCTATGGCTACACCTTC.